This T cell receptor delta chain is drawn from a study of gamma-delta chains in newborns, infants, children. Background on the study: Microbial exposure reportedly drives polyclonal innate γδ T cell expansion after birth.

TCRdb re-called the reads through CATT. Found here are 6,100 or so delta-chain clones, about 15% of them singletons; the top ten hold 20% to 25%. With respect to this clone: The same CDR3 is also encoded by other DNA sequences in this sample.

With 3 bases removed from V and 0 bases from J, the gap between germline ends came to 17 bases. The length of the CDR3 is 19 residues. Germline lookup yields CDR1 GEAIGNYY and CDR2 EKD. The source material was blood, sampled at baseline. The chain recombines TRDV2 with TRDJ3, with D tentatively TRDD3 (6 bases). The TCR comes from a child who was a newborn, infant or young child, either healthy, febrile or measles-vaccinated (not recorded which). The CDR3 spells CACDLLWGFSSWDTRQMFF. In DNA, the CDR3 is TGTGCCTGTGACCTCCTTTGGGGGTTTAGCTCCTGGGACACCCGACAGATGTTTTTC.